Below, one TCR beta chain is given with its context. Antigen: not known. The data are from a study of Graves' ophthalmopathy and Graves' hyperthyroidism. Whole-study findings and limits: A 13-signature model separated ophthalmopathy from stable hyperthyroidism, about 91% sensitivity, approximately 80% specificity.

Germline V gene sequence: CDR1 KGHSH, CDR2 LQKENI. The V and J ends lost 5 bases and 1 base, in that order; junction bases with no gene match: 11. The CDR3 is 17 amino acids. Amplified material comprised TCR beta CDR3 regions derived from RNA transcripts. First-round RT-PCR with HTBI primers preceded a second-round multiplex PCR. One entry per CDR3 protein results from TCRdb running MiXCR on the multiplex PCR reads. The sample yields 450,000 to 600,000 distinct CDR3 sequences, roughly 39% seen once. Sequencing input: peripheral blood or thyroid tissue (not recorded which). This receptor was taken from an adult man with Graves' hyperthyroidism. The V call is TRBV18, the J call TRBJ1-5, with 7 bases identical to TRBD1. The CDR3 spells CASSTGQALRSNQPQHF. In nucleotides, the CDR3 is TGTGCCAGCTCAACAGGACAGGCCCTCAGGAGCAATCAGCCCCAGCATTTT. The full variable domain, in which reference TRBV18 and TRBJ1-5 provide the parts outside the CDR3, is NAGVMQNPRHLVRRRGQEARLRCSPMKGHSHVYWYRQLPEEGLKFMVYLQKENIIDESGMPKERFSAEFPKEGPSILRIQQVVRGDSAAYFCASSTGQALRSNQPQHFGDGTRLSIL.